This TCR beta chain came from a study of control samples from healthy donors and cancer patients. The method was immunoSEQ multiplex PCR; TCRdb's version includes in-frame clones alone and lacks a portion of them. The data show 130,000 or so clones, about 89% seen once. With 1 base removed from V and 5 bases from J, the gap between germline ends came to 12 bases. CDR3 length: 13 amino acids. Germline CDR1 and CDR2: GTSNPN and SVGIG (reference sequence). The specimen sequenced was blood. The TCR sequence derives from a young man in good health. This rearrangement joins TRBV30 to TRBJ2-7, with D unclear. The CDR3 DNA reads as TGTGCCTGGAGTGCCGCCGGAAATCACGAGCAGTACTTC. This codes for CAWSAAGNHEQYF.